The 25 T cell receptor beta chains below all came from one sample that was sequenced in a study of cytomegalovirus exposure and HLA in healthy donors. TCRdb's copy holds only in-frame clones and misses some; the assay was immunoSEQ multiplex PCR. The repertoire holds about 160,000 clones, more than 70% seen once, with 2.5% to 3.5% in the top ten. Sequences were obtained from PBMCs. These receptors originate from a man aged 18 to 35 in good health and CMV-seronegative.

The chain has TRBV4-3 and TRBJ2-1; 7 bases fit TRBD2. J gave up 8 bases and V 1 base, and 5 bases lay outside the gene matches. This CDR3 comprises 14 residues. Germline assignment: CDR1 LGHNA and CDR2 YSLEER. The CDR3 is CASSQGEGNHEQFF. CDR3 in DNA: TGCGCCAGCAGCCAAGGGGAGGGGAACCATGAGCAGTTCTTC.

This chain connects TRBV21-1 to TRBJ2-7; the table calls TRBD1, which could not be checked here. TRBV21-1 is a known pseudogene. The CDR3 is made up of 19 amino acids. CDR3 sequence: CASSKEWTGGKISSYEQYV. Written as DNA, the CDR3 is TGTGCCAGCAGCAAAGAATGGACAGGGGGGAAGATTAGCTCCTACGAGCAGTACGTC.

The V call is TRBV29-1, the J call TRBJ2-5; TRBD2 agrees at 15 bases. CDR1 is SQVTM and CDR2 is ANQGSEA in the germline V gene. V lost 5 bases, J lost 5 bases, and 12 bases stayed unmatched. The CDR3 loop spans 17 amino acids. CDR3 sequence reads: CSVIWTSGRVVRETQYF. As DNA, the CDR3 is TGCAGCGTTATCTGGACTAGCGGGAGGGTGGTAAGGGAGACCCAGTACTTC.

The V call is TRBV4-1, the J call TRBJ2-5; no reliable D call. V shed 0 bases and J shed 4 bases, with 12 bases lying between them. Germline-derived CDR1 and CDR2 are MGHRA and YSYEKL. This CDR3 is built from 15 residues. CDR3 in amino acids: CASSQDLTTRETQYF. The CDR3 nucleotides read TGCGCCAGCAGCCAAGATCTGACAACCAGAGAGACCCAGTACTTC.

The gene calls are TRBV29-1 and TRBJ2-1; possibly TRBD1 for D (6 bases). CDR1 SQVTM and CDR2 ANQGSEA come from the germline V gene. V lost 4 bases, J lost 4 bases, and 20 bases lay in between. This CDR3 is 16 amino acids long. The CDR3 DNA is TGCAGCGTTGTATGGGGGCTGTATGCGGTTTACAATGAGCAGTTCTTC. Amino acid sequence: CSVVWGLYAVYNEQFF.

This clone was picked up a small number of times. The chain couples TRBV5-1 to TRBJ1-5; 11 nucleotides line up with TRBD1. CDR1 is SGHRS and CDR2 is YFSETQ in the germline V gene. The J segment lost 7 bases and the V segment lost 2 bases, leaving 2 bases of the junction unmatched. CDR3 size: 14 residues. This CDR3 is CASSLGTGGQPQHF. CDR3 sequence (DNA): TGCGCCAGCAGCTTAGGGACAGGGGGACAGCCCCAGCATTTT.

J is TRBJ2-7 and V is TRBV6-1; D is uncertain. The CDR3 consists of 14 residues. Trimming pared 3 bases from V and 2 bases from J, leaving 11 bases between. Germline CDR1 MNHNS, CDR2 SASEGT. CDR3 in DNA: TGTGCCAGCAGTGAGTCGGCAGGTACCTACGAGCAGTACGTC. Translation: CASSESAGTYEQYV.

This sequence joins TRBV1 and TRBJ2-1; no check of the table's D call, TRBD2, against the DNA was made. TRBV1 is a known pseudogene. This CDR3 has 17 residues. Written as DNA, the CDR3 is TGCACCAGCAGCCAAGAGTCCAAGCGGGAGGGCTGTAATGAGCAGTTCTTC. It encodes CTSSQESKREGCNEQFF.

The chain employs TRBV1 and TRBJ1-3. TRBV1 is a recognized pseudogene. The CDR3 contains 15 residues. The CDR3 spells CTRVEGLSSGNTIYF. The CDR3 nucleotides are TGCACCAGAGTGGAGGGTTTATCCTCTGGAAACACCATATATTTT.

V gene TRBV4-1 combines with J gene TRBJ1-1, with D tentatively TRBD1 (5 bases). CDR1 and CDR2 (germline): MGHRA, YSYEKL. This CDR3 is 15 amino acids long. The V end lost 4 bases, the J end lost 0 bases, and 12 bases lay between the germline ends. The chain's CDR3 is CASSRTGNMNTEAFF. CDR3 DNA sequence: TGCGCCAGCAGCCGTACAGGAAACATGAACACTGAAGCTTTCTTT.

In DNA form, the CDR3 reads TGTGCCAGCAGCTTAAATCTTCGACAGGACGCTGGCTACACCTTC. This gives the protein CASSLNLRQDAGYTF. The genes are TRBV7-2 and TRBJ1-2, with D perhaps matching TRBD1 (6 bases). The V end was cut by 2 bases, the J end by 7 bases, with 17 bases between. Germline lookup yields CDR1 SGHTA and CDR2 FQGNSA. The CDR3 runs to 15 residues.

The rearrangement uses TRBV7-2 and TRBJ2-1, with 8 bases aligning to TRBD2. The CDR3 loop spans 13 amino acids. V gave up 3 bases and J gave up 5 bases; unmatched junction bases: 0. CDR1 SGHTA and CDR2 FQGNSA come from the germline V gene. Here the CDR3 DNA reads TGTGCCAGCAGCTTGGGACTAGACAATGAGCAGTTCTTC. This encodes CASSLGLDNEQFF.

Turning to this clone: At one end, the junction sequence differs from germline, possibly due to a read error. The rearrangement links TRBV7-7 to TRBJ2-5, with D tentatively TRBD1 (5 bases). This CDR3 region has 15 residues. The germline CDR1 and CDR2 sequences are SSHAT and FNYEAQ (reference sequence). The CDR3 coding sequence is TGTGCTAGCAGCTTAGCCCCGACAGATCAAGAGACCCAGTACTTC. Its translation is CASSLAPTDQETQYF.

The chain has TRBV7-2 and TRBJ1-1; 7 positions agree with TRBD1. V trimming: 5 bases; J trimming: 1 base; junction bases outside the gene matches: 10. The CDR3 spans 16 residues. Germline CDR1 reads SGHTA; CDR2 reads FQGNSA. CDR3 residues: CASSRTGVGRNTEAFF. The CDR3 bases are TGTGCCAGCAGCCGTACAGGGGTGGGTAGGAACACTGAAGCTTTCTTT.

This rearrangement joins TRBV7-2 to TRBJ2-7; 7 bases are a match to TRBD2. There are 14 residues in the CDR3. Germline loops: CDR1 SGHTA, CDR2 FQGNSA. V shed 11 bases and J 2 bases; nucleotides not matched to a gene: 12. The CDR3 region has the DNA TGTGCCGTCGGGGCAGCGGGGTCCACCTACGAGCAGTACTTC. Its protein product is CAVGAAGSTYEQYF. Using reference TRBV7-2 and TRBJ2-7 for the parts outside the CDR3, the full variable domain is GAGVSQSPSNKVTEKGKDVELRCDPISGHTALYWYRQSLGQGLEFLIYFQGNSAPDKSGLPSDRFSAERTGGSVSTLTIQRTQQEDSAVYLCAVGAAGSTYEQYFGPGTRLTVT.

The genes are TRBV28 and TRBJ1-2, with 8 bases that match TRBD1. The CDR3 is 15 amino acids. V shed 8 bases, J shed 4 bases, and the junction held 12 bases outside the gene matches. CDR1 is MDHEN, CDR2 SYDVKM, per germline. CDR3 DNA: TGTGCCAGCCGATTCGCCGACAGGGGCGGCTATGGCTACACCTTC. It yields the protein CASRFADRGGYGYTF.

The V call is TRBV4-1, the J call TRBJ1-5; possibly TRBD1 for D (5 bases). With 4 bases removed from V and 6 bases from J, the gap between germline ends came to 13 bases. The germline gives CDR1 MGHRA, CDR2 YSYEKL. CDR3 length equals 14 residues. The DNA for the CDR3 is TGCGCCAGCAGCCCCCGTCAGGGCTTTCAGCCCCAGCATTTT. Residues: CASSPRQGFQPQHF.

The CDR3 region has the DNA TGCAGCGCCGACCCGGGGAGCTATGGCTACACCTTC. Translating gives CSADPGSYGYTF. This chain connects TRBV29-1 to TRBJ1-2; D unclear. Germline CDR1 and CDR2: SQVTM and ANQGSEA. V lost 7 bases and J lost 4, with 13 bases in between. The CDR3 sequence is 12 residues long.

The rearrangement links TRBV6-1 to TRBJ1-4; D is undetermined. CDR3 length: 16 residues. Germline V gives CDR1 MNHNS, CDR2 SASEGT. V lost 3 bases to trimming and J lost 4 bases, with 15 bases between them. The CDR3 loop is CASSDPFDGGNEKLFF. The CDR3 DNA reads TGTGCCAGCAGTGACCCCTTCGACGGCGGTAATGAAAAACTGTTTTTT.

The chain employs TRBV13 and TRBJ1-6; a weak D match, TRBD1 (5 bases). Trimming took off 6 bases at V and 0 bases at J, with 12 bases between the two ends. CDR1 PRHDT and CDR2 FYEKMQ come from the germline V gene (reference sequence). This CDR3 is 16 amino acids long. The CDR3 DNA follows: TGTGCCAGCAGGGCCTCCGGGGGCTCCTATAATTCACCCCTCCACTTT. Encoded protein: CASRASGGSYNSPLHF.

The rearrangement links TRBV25-1 to TRBJ1-3; the D is unclear. CDR1 is MGHDK, CDR2 SYGVNS, per germline. V was cut by 6 bases and J by 0 bases, with 15 bases left in between. CDR3 length: 16 amino acids. The CDR3 DNA sequence: TGTGCCAGCAGCAGAACAGTCCCGAGCTCTGGAAACACCATATATTTT. This sequence encodes CASSRTVPSSGNTIYF.

The rearrangement joins TRBV4-2 to TRBJ2-3; 9 bases are shared with TRBD2. The CDR3 totals 16 residues. Germline V gene lookup returns CDR1 LGHNA and CDR2 YNFKEQ. V was pared by 0 bases and J by 7 bases, with 8 bases of the junction left unmatched. The CDR3 sequence: CASSQDKQRGANTQYF. As DNA, the CDR3 is TGTGCCAGCAGCCAAGATAAACAGCGGGGGGCAAATACGCAGTATTTT.

The chain joins TRBV4-3 to TRBJ1-3, with 9 bases that match TRBD1. This CDR3 has 19 amino acids. The V and J ends lost 3 bases and 2 bases, in that order; junction bases with no gene match: 14. CDR1 is LGHNA, CDR2 YSLEER, per germline. The DNA of the CDR3 is TGCGCCAGCAGCCAGGAGAGTACGGACAGGGGCTTGGCTGGAAACACCATATATTTT. Translation gives CASSQESTDRGLAGNTIYF.

The V call is TRBV27, the J call TRBJ1-4; a possible D gene is TRBD1 (5 bases). Germline V lookup: CDR1 MNHEY, CDR2 SMNVEV (reference sequence). The CDR3 runs to 14 residues. V was cut by 2 bases and J by 7 bases, with 11 bases left in between. This chain's CDR3 is CASSLGSGFEKLFF. In DNA form, the CDR3 reads TGTGCCAGCAGTTTAGGGTCAGGGTTTGAAAAACTGTTTTTT.

The V gene is TRBV7-2, the J gene TRBJ2-3, with 13 bases that match TRBD2. V lost 5 bases and J lost 5; bases outside the gene matches: 7. Germline CDR1 is SGHTA and CDR2 is FQGNSA. The CDR3 has 16 residues. DNA for the CDR3: TGTGCCAGCAGCGCCAGACTAGCGGGAGGAGGAGATACGCAGTATTTT. Encoded protein: CASSARLAGGGDTQYF.